The source of this T cell receptor (beta chain) is a study of T cells in Graves' hyperthyroidism and ophthalmopathy. RNA transcripts served as the template for amplifying TCR beta CDR3 regions. With the HTBI primer set, the TCR CDR3 went through a first round of RT-PCR. From the multiplex PCR reads, TCRdb called clonotypes with MiXCR, one entry per CDR3 protein. Here the sample spans about 300,000 distinct CDR3 sequences, 15% to 20% being singletons. This clonotype showed up just a few times. Sequenced input: blood. The sequence was obtained from a man aged 45-65 years with Graves' ophthalmopathy.

CDR3 residues: CASSIVPGEYEQYF. Here the CDR3 DNA reads TGTGCCAGTAGTATCGTGCCGGGAGAGTACGAGCAGTACTTC. The chain couples TRBV19 to TRBJ2-7, with D perhaps TRBD2 (6 bases). V was trimmed by 3 bases and J by 4 bases, leaving 13 bases between them. CDR3 size: 14 residues. Looked up from germline, CDR1 is LNHDA and CDR2 is SQIVND (reference sequence). The full variable domain, in which reference TRBV19 and TRBJ2-7 provide the parts outside the CDR3, is DGGITQSPKYLFRKEGQNVTLSCEQNLNHDAMYWYRQDPGQGLRLIYYSQIVNDFQKGDIAEGYSVSREKKESFPLTVTSAQKNPTAFYLCASSIVPGEYEQYFGPGTRLTVT.